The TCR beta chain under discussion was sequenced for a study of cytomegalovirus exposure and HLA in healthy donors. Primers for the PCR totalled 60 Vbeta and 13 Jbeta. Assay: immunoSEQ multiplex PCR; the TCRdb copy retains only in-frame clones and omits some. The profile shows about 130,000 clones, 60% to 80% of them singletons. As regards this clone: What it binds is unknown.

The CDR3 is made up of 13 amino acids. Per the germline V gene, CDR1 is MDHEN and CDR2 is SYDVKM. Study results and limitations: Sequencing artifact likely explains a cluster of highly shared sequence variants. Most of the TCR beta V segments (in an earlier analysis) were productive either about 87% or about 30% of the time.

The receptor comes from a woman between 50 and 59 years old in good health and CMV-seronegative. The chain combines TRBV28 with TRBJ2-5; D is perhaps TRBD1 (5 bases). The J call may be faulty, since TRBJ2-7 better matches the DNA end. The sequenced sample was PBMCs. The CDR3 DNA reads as TGTGCCACGCAGGGTCGAAGGGCCTACGAGCAGTACTTC. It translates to CATQGRRAYEQYF.